The 10 T cell receptor beta chains below all came from one sample that was sequenced in a study of blood T cell repertoires in COVID-19. Measured with immunoSEQ multiplex PCR; TCRdb has only the in-frame clones, and not every one. Found here are 180,000 or so clones, around 87% of them singletons; the top ten hold roughly 2.5%. Sequencing used peripheral blood. Receptors were obtained from a man aged 35 to 55 with active or convalescent COVID-19.

The V and J genes are TRBV6-6 and TRBJ1-1; D possibly corresponds to TRBD1 (5 bases). The CDR3 spans 11 residues. Germline lookup yields CDR1 MNHNY and CDR2 SVGAGI (reference sequence). Trimming pared 8 bases from V and 10 bases from J, leaving 14 bases between. The DNA of the CDR3 is TGTGCCAGCCAAGGGGCCCGCCTAGCTTTCTTT. This encodes CASQGARLAFF.

This sequence joins TRBV28 and TRBJ2-7, with TRBD2 matching 8 bases. Germline loops: CDR1 MDHEN, CDR2 SYDVKM. V trimming: 4 bases; J trimming: 0 bases; junction bases outside the gene matches: 5. This CDR3 has 15 amino acids. The DNA of the CDR3 is TGTGCCAGCAGTTCAGCGGGGGTAAGCTCCTACGAGCAGTACTTC. This encodes CASSSAGVSSYEQYF.

The chain employs TRBV10-3 and TRBJ1-5; D not resolved. Trimming cost V 3 bases and J 4 bases, with 13 bases left between them. Germline CDR1 reads ENHRY; CDR2 reads SYGVKD. The CDR3 consists of 15 residues. The CDR3 is CAISDMAGGNQPQHF. CDR3 nucleotides: TGTGCCATCAGTGACATGGCAGGTGGAAATCAGCCCCAGCATTTT.

The DNA of the CDR3 is TGTGCCTGGAAGAGTGGGGGCGCGGGCAATCAGCCCCAGCATTTT. Translated, it gives CAWKSGGAGNQPQHF. The chain links TRBV30 to TRBJ1-5; D may be TRBD1 (6 bases). Germline CDR1 reads GTSNPN; CDR2 reads SVGIG (reference sequence). The CDR3 spans 15 residues. V lost 4 bases and J lost 2, with 15 bases in between. Together with reference TRBV30 and TRBJ1-5, the CDR3 gives the full variable domain: SQTIHQWPATLVQPVGSPLSLECTVEGTSNPNLYWYRQAAGRGLQLLFYSVGIGQISSEVPQNLSASRPQDRQFILSSKKLLLSDSGFYLCAWKSGGAGNQPQHFGDGTRLSIL.

The V gene is TRBV24-1, the J gene TRBJ1-5; no firm D call. Between the trimmed V and J ends, which lost 5 bases and 0 bases, there was a span of 4 bases. Germline CDR1 KGHDR, CDR2 SFDVKD. The CDR3 has 13 amino acids. DNA for the CDR3: TGTGCCACCAGTGGTCATAGCAATCAGCCCCAGCATTTT. Encoded protein: CATSGHSNQPQHF.

The chain links TRBV11-3 to TRBJ2-1; TRBD1 aligns across 9 bases. From germline, CDR1 is SGHNT and CDR2 YENEEA. Trimming cost V 3 bases and J 7 bases; bases outside gene matches: 7. The CDR3 extends over 15 amino acids. CDR3 amino acids: CASSFGGQGRNEQFF. DNA of the CDR3: TGTGCCAGCAGCTTTGGGGGACAGGGAAGGAATGAGCAGTTCTTC.

The gene calls are TRBV7-8 and TRBJ2-7; 11 bases line up with TRBD1. This CDR3 is built from 14 residues. Germline values: CDR1 SGHVS, CDR2 FQNEAQ. After removal of 5 bases from V and 4 bases from J, the junction contained 4 bases not matched to a gene. The CDR3 is CASSPGTGGYEQYF. CDR3 sequence (DNA): TGTGCCAGCAGCCCCGGGACAGGGGGGTACGAGCAGTACTTC.

The chain recombines TRBV5-6 with TRBJ2-7; 7 bases align to TRBD2. The length of the CDR3 is 13 residues. In germline, CDR1 is SGHDT, CDR2 YYEEEE. J lost 3 bases, V lost 4 bases, and 4 bases had no gene match. The CDR3 here is CASSPGLNYEQYF. Here the CDR3 DNA reads TGTGCCAGCAGCCCGGGACTAAACTACGAGCAGTACTTC.

To note about this clone: In the same sample, other DNA sequences code for this CDR3. The chain carries TRBV6-5 and TRBJ1-2, with 7 bases fitting TRBD1. With V trimmed by 5 bases and J by 2 bases, 2 bases remained unmatched. The CDR3 has 13 residues. CDR1 MNHEY and CDR2 SVGAGI come from the germline V gene. CDR3 DNA sequence: TGTGCCAGCAGTCCACAGGGGAACTATGGCTACACCTTC. Translated: CASSPQGNYGYTF.

This sequence joins TRBV19 and TRBJ2-1, with 9 nucleotides matching TRBD1. The CDR3 extends over 15 amino acids. Looked up from germline, CDR1 is LNHDA and CDR2 is SQIVND (reference sequence). With 5 bases clipped from V and 8 bases from J, the junction kept 10 bases outside the gene matches. CDR3 protein: CASSRETGGGDEQFF. CDR3 sequence (DNA): TGTGCCAGTAGTCGGGAGACAGGGGGTGGGGATGAGCAGTTCTTC.